A single sample is the source of the 17 T cell receptor beta chains below, sequenced in a study of T-cell memory formation after mild COVID-19. TCRdb reanalysed the 5' RACE reads using MiXCR and keeps one entry per CDR3 protein. Of roughly 580,000 distinct CDR3 sequences detected, 15% to 20% appear once; the ten largest clones hold 12%. The source material was PBMCs or a T cell subset sorted from them (not recorded which). The receptors originated from an adult woman who had mild COVID-19 (a few samples of this study predate the infection). Cell type and time point are not known.

This chain connects TRBV10-3 to TRBJ2-7, with TRBD2 matching 9 bases. V shed 3 bases and J 2 bases; nucleotides not matched to a gene: 2. In germline, CDR1 is ENHRY, CDR2 SYGVKD. The CDR3 contains 14 residues. The CDR3 coding sequence is TGTGCCATCAGTGATCCTAGCGGGGCCTACGAGCAGTACTTC. Protein product: CAISDPSGAYEQYF.

The chain recombines TRBV11-2 with TRBJ2-4; 8 bases agree with TRBD1. Germline CDR1 is SGHAT and CDR2 is FQNNGV. The CDR3 length is 16 residues. Trimming removed 4 bases from V and 0 bases from J; junction bases left unmatched: 5. CDR3 coding DNA: TGTGCCAGCAGCTATTTCGGACAGGGAGCCAAAAACATTCAGTACTTC. Residues: CASSYFGQGAKNIQYF.

This sequence joins TRBV7-2 and TRBJ2-5; 10 nucleotides line up with TRBD2. CDR1 SGHTA and CDR2 FQGNSA come from the germline V gene. The CDR3 loop spans 17 amino acids. Unmatched junction bases numbered 12, after V lost 7 bases and J lost 1 base. Here the CDR3 reads CASTLRLAGTVQETQYF. The CDR3 region has the DNA TGTGCCAGCACCTTGAGACTAGCGGGTACCGTCCAAGAGACCCAGTACTTC.

This clonotype has only a few counts. The rearrangement links TRBV29-1 to TRBJ2-1; 13 bases are a match to TRBD2. In germline, CDR1 is SQVTM, CDR2 ANQGSEA. Germline trimming cut 4 bases from V and 0 bases from J; bases unmatched to any gene: 9. This CDR3 contains 18 residues. The chain's CDR3 is CSVGGLAGEKFSYNEQFF. CDR3 in DNA: TGCAGCGTTGGCGGACTAGCGGGAGAAAAATTCTCCTACAATGAGCAGTTCTTC.

This clonotype was counted a few times. CDR3 region: CASTSRVVTGTLYGYTF. CDR3 nucleotides: TGTGCCAGCACCTCCCGCGTCGTGACAGGCACTCTCTATGGCTACACCTTC. The chain employs TRBV7-9 and TRBJ1-2; TRBD1 is a possible D gene (6 bases). The ends were cut back, 7 bases at V and 4 bases at J, with 25 bases in the middle. Germline V gene lookup returns CDR1 SEHNR and CDR2 FQNEAQ (reference sequence). The CDR3 runs to 17 residues.

CDR3 bases: TGCGCCAGCAGCCAAGATCCGTACAGCACAGATACGCAGTATTTT. Translated: CASSQDPYSTDTQYF. The chain has TRBV4-1 and TRBJ2-3; D not certain. Germline CDR1 is MGHRA and CDR2 is YSYEKL. Trimming took 0 bases from V and 0 from J, leaving 7 bases between them. CDR3 length equals 15 residues.

This chain uses TRBV6-5 with TRBJ2-3; the D gene is possibly TRBD2 (6 bases). Trimming left V 10 bases short and J 3 bases short, with 14 bases between. CDR1 and CDR2 (germline): MNHEY, SVGAGI. There are 13 residues in the CDR3. The DNA of the CDR3 is TGTGCCACCCGGCGGGACGTAACAGATACGCAGTATTTT. This encodes CATRRDVTDTQYF.

The table lists this clonotype with a few counts. The genes are TRBV7-9 and TRBJ2-7; 10 nucleotides align to TRBD1. The CDR3 extends over 17 amino acids. Germline V gene sequence: CDR1 SEHNR, CDR2 FQNEAQ (reference sequence). J lost 2 bases, V lost 5 bases, and 12 bases had no gene match. Here the CDR3 DNA reads TGTGCCAGCAGCCCCACCGTCCGGGACAGGGGTCCCTACGAGCAGTACTTC. It is translated as CASSPTVRDRGPYEQYF.

This clonotype turned up a few times. The chain's CDR3 is CASILGQGNTEAFF. In DNA form, the CDR3 reads TGTGCCAGTATATTGGGGCAGGGGAACACTGAAGCTTTCTTT. The V and J genes are TRBV19 and TRBJ1-1; weak D call: TRBD1 (5 bases). From germline, CDR1 is LNHDA and CDR2 SQIVND (reference sequence). V lost 7 bases and J 1 base, leaving 13 bases between the germline ends. This CDR3 contains 14 residues.

This clonotype came up a few times. The chain has TRBV7-9 and TRBJ2-1, with D maybe TRBD1 (7 bases). The CDR3 covers 16 residues. Between the trimmed V and J ends, which lost 4 bases and 4 bases, there was a span of 17 bases. Germline loops: CDR1 SEHNR, CDR2 FQNEAQ (reference sequence). CDR3 sequence: CASSSLRGDQYNEQFF. DNA for the CDR3: TGTGCCAGCAGCTCCCTCAGGGGGGACCAATACAATGAGCAGTTCTTC.

As concerns this clonotype: This likely comes from a read error, as the CDR3 has no conserved phenylalanine or tryptophan at its end. The chain's CDR3 is CATSGRSSNEQFL. CDR3 nucleotides: TGTGCCACCAGTGGTCGGAGCTCCAATGAGCAGTTCTTA. The rearrangement joins TRBV24-1 to TRBJ2-1; no clear D gene. V was trimmed by 5 bases and J by 6 bases, leaving 10 bases between them. There are 13 residues in the CDR3. CDR1 is KGHDR and CDR2 is SFDVKD in the germline V gene.

V is TRBV20-1 and J is TRBJ2-2; D ambiguous. V was pared by 5 bases and J by 8 bases, with 18 bases between. This CDR3 region has 14 residues. Germline V gene data show CDR1 as DFQATT and CDR2 as SNEGSKA (reference sequence). The DNA of the CDR3 is TGCAGTGCTCGGACCCCCCCGCCCCGTGGGGAGCTGTTTTTT. Translated, it gives CSARTPPPRGELFF.

The chain has TRBV20-1 and TRBJ2-7; D is possibly TRBD1 (5 bases). The CDR3 length is 13 residues. CDR1 DFQATT and CDR2 SNEGSKA come from the germline V gene (reference sequence). V was trimmed by 6 bases and J by 5 bases, leaving 17 bases between them. The CDR3 region is CSAEGPGSNEQYF. The CDR3, as DNA: TGCAGTGCAGAAGGTCCAGGGTCGAACGAGCAGTACTTC.

This clonotype showed up just a few times. The chain links TRBV3-1 to TRBJ1-1; TRBD1 agrees at 11 bases. Germline V lookup: CDR1 LGHDT, CDR2 YNNKEL (reference sequence). The V and J ends lost 0 bases and 0 bases, in that order; junction bases with no gene match: 3. The CDR3 is 17 amino acids. CDR3 sequence reads: CASSQDRTGGLNTEAFF. The CDR3 DNA reads as TGTGCCAGCAGCCAAGATAGGACAGGGGGCTTGAACACTGAAGCTTTCTTT. The whole variable domain, remainder taken from reference TRBV3-1 and TRBJ1-1, is DTAVSQTPKYLVTQMGNDKSIKCEQNLGHDTMYWYKQDSKKFLKIMFSYNNKELIINETVPNRFSPKSPDKAHLNLHINSLELGDSAVYFCASSQDRTGGLNTEAFFGQGTRLTVV.

The V gene is TRBV7-8, the J gene TRBJ1-5, with D unresolved. The CDR3 covers 16 residues. Trimming cost V 0 bases and J 4 bases, with 13 bases left between them. Per the germline V gene, CDR1 is SGHVS and CDR2 is FQNEAQ. CDR3 sequence (DNA): TGTGCCAGCAGCTTAGCAGAGACGTACTGGAATCAGCCCCAGCATTTT. Translating gives CASSLAETYWNQPQHF.

This clonotype was seen a handful of times. The CDR3: CASSRRGTGPTDTQYF. The CDR3 DNA sequence: TGTGCCAGCAGCCGCCGTGGGACAGGGCCCACAGATACGCAGTATTTT. V usage is TRBV7-3 and J usage is TRBJ2-3; 9 bases fit TRBD1. V gave up 5 bases and J gave up 2 bases; unmatched junction bases: 8. This CDR3 is built from 16 residues. The V gene's germline CDR1 is SGHTA and CDR2 FQGTGA.

In this sample, this clonotype turned up a few times. The chain carries TRBV27 and TRBJ2-7; tentatively, D is TRBD1 or TRBD2 (5 bases each). This CDR3 spans 11 amino acids. Germline V gene data show CDR1 as MNHEY and CDR2 as SMNVEV (reference sequence). In DNA, the CDR3 is TGTGCCAGCAGTCAGGGACCTGGACGGCTAGTC. This codes for CASSQGPGRLV.